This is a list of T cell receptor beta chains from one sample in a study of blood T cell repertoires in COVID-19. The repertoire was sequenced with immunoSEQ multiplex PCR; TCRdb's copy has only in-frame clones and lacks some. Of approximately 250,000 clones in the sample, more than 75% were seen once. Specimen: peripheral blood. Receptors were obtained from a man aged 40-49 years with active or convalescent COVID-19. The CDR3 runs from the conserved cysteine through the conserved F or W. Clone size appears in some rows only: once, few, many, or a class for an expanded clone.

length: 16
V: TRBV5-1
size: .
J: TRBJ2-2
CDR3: CASSEQPGQGTGELFF

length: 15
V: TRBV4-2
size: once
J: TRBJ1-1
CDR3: CASSHLLPMNTEAFF

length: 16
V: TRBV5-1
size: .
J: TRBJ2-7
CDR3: CASSPWGRTGDYEQYF

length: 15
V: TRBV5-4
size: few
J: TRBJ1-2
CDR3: CASTLMDRANYGYTF

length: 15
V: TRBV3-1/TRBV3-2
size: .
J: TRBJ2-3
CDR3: CASSPSGAITDTQYF

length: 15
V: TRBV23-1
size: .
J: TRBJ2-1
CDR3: CASSPPGQGYNEQFF

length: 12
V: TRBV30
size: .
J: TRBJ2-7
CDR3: CAWSVKGGEQYF

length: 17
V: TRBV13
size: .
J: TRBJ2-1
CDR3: CASSLAGQGSSYNEQFF

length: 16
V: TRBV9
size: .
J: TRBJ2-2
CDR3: CASSVAPGGATGELFF

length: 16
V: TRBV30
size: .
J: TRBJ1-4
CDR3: CAWSPRAGTYNEKLFF

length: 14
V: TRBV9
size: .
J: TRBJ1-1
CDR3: CASSVVGQGFEAFF

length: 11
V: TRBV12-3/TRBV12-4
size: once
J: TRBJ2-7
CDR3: CASSFTYEQYF

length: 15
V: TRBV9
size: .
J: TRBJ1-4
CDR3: CASSATGTVNEKLFF

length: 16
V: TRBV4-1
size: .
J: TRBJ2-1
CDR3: CASSQEEQGVWNEQFF

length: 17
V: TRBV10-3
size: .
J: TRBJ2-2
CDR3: CAISDLDRGTNTGELFF

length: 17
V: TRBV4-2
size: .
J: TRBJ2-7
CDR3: CASSQEKQLAGILGQYF

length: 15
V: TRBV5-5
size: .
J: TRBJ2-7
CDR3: CASSSPGTGIYEQYF

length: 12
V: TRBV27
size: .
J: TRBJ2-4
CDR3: CASRNRGDIQYF

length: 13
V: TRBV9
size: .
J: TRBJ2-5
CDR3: CASSVATGETQYF

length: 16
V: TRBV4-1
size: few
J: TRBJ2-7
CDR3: CASSQEGRTGAREQYF

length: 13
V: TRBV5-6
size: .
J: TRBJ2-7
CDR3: CASSQGKSYEQYF

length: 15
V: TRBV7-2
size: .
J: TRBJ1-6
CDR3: CASSLIWDRGSPLHF

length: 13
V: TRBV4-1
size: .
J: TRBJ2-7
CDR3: CASSQGLAYEQYF

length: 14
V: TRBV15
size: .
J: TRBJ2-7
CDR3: CATSREAASYEQYF

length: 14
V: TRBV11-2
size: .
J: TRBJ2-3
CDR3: CASSLREMTDTQYF

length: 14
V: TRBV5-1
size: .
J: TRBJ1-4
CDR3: CASSYGQDQEKLFF

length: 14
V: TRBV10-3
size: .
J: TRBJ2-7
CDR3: CAIWTPLGSYEQYF

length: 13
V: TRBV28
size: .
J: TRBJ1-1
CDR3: CASSPQRRTEAFF

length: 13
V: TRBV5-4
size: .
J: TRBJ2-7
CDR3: CASSSGQTTTQYF

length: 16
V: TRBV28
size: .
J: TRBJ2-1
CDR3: CASTPAQNTRTHEQFF

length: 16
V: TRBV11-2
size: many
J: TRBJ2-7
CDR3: CASSLDARGGTYEQYF

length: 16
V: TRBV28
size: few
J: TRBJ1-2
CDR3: CASTVPGRAGANGYTF

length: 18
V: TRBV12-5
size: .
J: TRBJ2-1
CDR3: CASGLPSSGSKYYNEQFF

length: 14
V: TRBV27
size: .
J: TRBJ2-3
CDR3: CASSLGGSTDTQYF

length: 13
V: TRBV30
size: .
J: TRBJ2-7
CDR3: CAWSVGQGFEQYF

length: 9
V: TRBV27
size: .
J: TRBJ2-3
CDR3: CASSPPEYF

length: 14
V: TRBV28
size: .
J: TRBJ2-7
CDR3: CASSFVYPSYEQYF

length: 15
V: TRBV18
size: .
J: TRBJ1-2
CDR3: CASSPPNRDDYGYTF

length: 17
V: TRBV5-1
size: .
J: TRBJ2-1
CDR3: CASSSGPGWSSYNEQFF

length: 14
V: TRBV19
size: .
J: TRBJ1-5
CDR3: CASSIQGSNQPQHF

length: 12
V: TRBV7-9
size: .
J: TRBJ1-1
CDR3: CASSLPLTEAFF

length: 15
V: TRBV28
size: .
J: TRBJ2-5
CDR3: CASRLGLAGGETQYF

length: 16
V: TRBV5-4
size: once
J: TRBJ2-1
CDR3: CASSQRDRGRNNEQFF

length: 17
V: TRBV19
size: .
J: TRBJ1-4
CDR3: CASSIEDGGSTNEKLFF

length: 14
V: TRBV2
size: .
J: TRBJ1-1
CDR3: CASSLITGRTEAFF

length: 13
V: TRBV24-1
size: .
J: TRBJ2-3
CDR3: CATEGGIADTQYF

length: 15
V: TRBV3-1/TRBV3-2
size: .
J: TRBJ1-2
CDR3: CASSQDGGTVYGYTF

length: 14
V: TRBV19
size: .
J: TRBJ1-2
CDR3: CASSRTGGDYGYTF

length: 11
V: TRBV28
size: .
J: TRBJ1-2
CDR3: CASSLSSGYTF

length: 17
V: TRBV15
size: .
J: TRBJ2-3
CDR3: CATSRGLGWSGTDTQYF